These T cell receptor beta chains were read from a single sample in a study of T cell responses to AZD1222 COVID-19 vaccine. Clones were sequenced by immunoSEQ multiplex PCR, and TCRdb holds only the in-frame ones, with some missing. The sample contains some 130,000 clones, 89% of which appear only once. The sample consisted of peripheral blood, taken 28 days after the second AZD1222 dose. The receptors were gathered from an adult who received the AZD1222 COVID-19 vaccine. Both conserved end residues are part of each CDR3. D genes are given only for firm matches. Only part of the rows carry a size: once, few, many, or a class if the clone is expanded.

d_call	v_call	cdr3_length	j_call	clone_size	cdr3_aa	cdr3_nt
-	TRBV7-9	14	TRBJ1-3	-	CASSFTAAGNTIYF	TGTGCCAGCAGCTTCACAGCAGCAGGAAACACCATATATTTT
-	TRBV12-3/TRBV12-4	13	TRBJ1-4	-	CASSLWEREKLFF	TGTGCCAGCAGTTTGTGGGAGAGGGAAAAACTGTTTTTT
-	TRBV11-3	13	TRBJ2-1	-	CASSTDSYNEQFF	TGTGCCAGCAGCACGGACAGCTACAATGAGCAGTTCTTC
TRBD2	TRBV6-5	14	TRBJ2-1	-	CASRGAGVYNEQFF	TGTGCCAGCAGAGGAGCGGGAGTCTACAATGAGCAGTTCTTC
TRBD2	TRBV6-1	16	TRBJ2-7	once	CASSVVTSATPNRQYF	TGTGCCAGCAGTGTGGTGACTAGCGCGACCCCTAATAGGCAGTACTTC
TRBD2	TRBV27	17	TRBJ2-1	-	CASTDWGLAGGWGEQFF	TGTGCCAGCACAGACTGGGGACTAGCGGGAGGTTGGGGTGAGCAGTTCTTC
-	TRBV9	17	TRBJ2-1	-	CASSVVAAPSSYNEQFF	TGTGCCAGCAGCGTAGTTGCAGCGCCGAGCTCCTACAATGAGCAGTTCTTC
-	TRBV7-2	15	TRBJ1-2	-	CASSLDWGTNYGYTF	TGTGCCAGCAGCTTAGATTGGGGAACTAACTATGGCTACACCTTC
-	TRBV4-3	13	TRBJ1-4	-	CASSPVGGEKLFF	TGCGCCAGCAGCCCGGTAGGAGGTGAAAAACTGTTTTTT
TRBD1	TRBV2	14	TRBJ1-1	-	CASSVETGGTEAFF	TGTGCCAGCAGTGTGGAGACAGGGGGCACTGAAGCTTTCTTT
TRBD1	TRBV4-2	14	TRBJ2-1	-	CASSPGQGASEQFF	TGTGCCAGCAGCCCCGGACAGGGGGCGAGTGAGCAGTTCTTC
-	TRBV7-9	13	TRBJ1-1	-	CASSRLQGTEAFF	TGTGCCAGCAGCAGACTACAGGGAACTGAAGCTTTCTTT
-	TRBV4-2	16	TRBJ1-1	-	CASSSNPSDAYPEAFF	TGTGCCAGCAGCTCCAACCCCTCGGACGCCTACCCTGAAGCTTTCTTT
-	TRBV15	14	TRBJ2-5	-	CATRGPQGEETQYF	TGTGCCACCAGGGGACCCCAAGGCGAAGAGACCCAGTACTTC
-	TRBV7-2	14	TRBJ2-1	-	CASRPGYSYNEQFF	TGTGCCAGCAGACCAGGCTACTCCTACAATGAGCAGTTCTTC
TRBD1	TRBV27	14	TRBJ1-1	-	CASSYGGGRTEAFF	TGTGCCAGCAGTTATGGAGGGGGCCGCACTGAAGCTTTCTTT
TRBD2	TRBV11-2	15	TRBJ2-7	-	CASSSRTSGRNEQYF	TGTGCCAGCAGCTCCCGGACTAGCGGGAGAAACGAGCAGTACTTC
-	TRBV12-5	15	TRBJ2-3	few	CASGLVQQGTDTQYF	TGTGCTAGTGGTTTGGTACAACAGGGCACAGATACGCAGTATTTT
TRBD1	TRBV7-9	17	TRBJ1-1	-	CASSPAFQGESDTEAFF	TGTGCCAGCAGCCCAGCCTTTCAGGGGGAGAGCGACACTGAAGCTTTCTTT
TRBD1	TRBV19	15	TRBJ1-2	-	CASSVRTGLNYGYTF	TGTGCCAGTAGTGTCAGGACAGGCTTAAACTATGGCTACACCTTC
-	TRBV24-1	16	TRBJ1-4	-	CATSDSDRPTNEKLFF	TGTGCCACCAGTGATTCCGACAGGCCCACTAATGAAAAACTGTTTTTT
TRBD1	TRBV19	15	TRBJ1-1	-	CASSILTGGYTEAFF	TGTGCCAGTAGTATTTTAACAGGGGGATACACTGAAGCTTTCTTT
-	TRBV7-9	13	TRBJ1-2	-	CASSLERFYGYTF	TGTGCCAGCAGCTTAGAGAGATTCTATGGCTACACCTTC
TRBD2	TRBV29-1	16	TRBJ2-2	-	CSVEGETSANTGELFF	TGCAGCGTTGAAGGTGAAACTAGCGCGAACACCGGGGAGCTGTTTTTT
-	TRBV2	15	TRBJ1-5	-	CASRPENSENQPQHF	TGTGCCAGCAGGCCTGAGAACAGCGAGAATCAGCCCCAGCATTTT
-	TRBV5-5	17	TRBJ1-3	-	CASSLELLGGSGNTIYF	TGTGCCAGCAGCTTGGAACTATTAGGGGGTTCAGGAAACACCATATATTTT
-	TRBV15	13	TRBJ2-3	-	CATSRDVPAQVNF	TGTGCCACCAGCAGAGATGTCCCGGCCCAAGTCAATTTT
TRBD1	TRBV4-2	13	TRBJ1-2	once	CASSQGRQGGYTF	TGTGCCAGCAGCCAAGGAAGACAGGGCGGCTACACCTTC
-	TRBV6-6	15	TRBJ1-2	-	CASSYSSGQGYGYTF	TGTGCCAGCAGTTACTCGAGTGGGCAGGGCTATGGCTACACCTTC
TRBD1	TRBV29-1	14	TRBJ2-7	-	CSVVGGQGVDEQYF	TGCAGCGTTGTGGGGGGACAGGGGGTTGACGAGCAGTACTTC
-	TRBV14	12	TRBJ1-2	-	CASSQGRLGYTF	TGTGCCAGCAGCCAAGGGAGACTTGGCTACACCTTC
TRBD2	TRBV20-1	13	TRBJ2-7	-	CSASTGGSYEQYF	TGCAGTGCTAGTACGGGGGGCTCCTACGAGCAGTACTTC
-	TRBV25-1	13	TRBJ1-2	-	CASSEGEVYGYTF	TGTGCCAGCAGTGAGGGGGAAGTCTATGGCTACACCTTC
-	TRBV3-1/TRBV3-2	13	TRBJ2-7	once	CASSQVSQGEQYF	TGTGCCAGCAGCCAAGTTTCACAGGGCGAGCAGTACTTC
-	TRBV24-1	13	TRBJ2-3	-	CATSDLGGGTQYF	TGTGCCACCAGTGACCTGGGGGGTGGTACGCAGTATTTT
-	TRBV4-1	12	TRBJ1-1	-	CASSQLFTEAFF	TGCGCCAGCAGCCAATTGTTCACTGAAGCTTTCTTT
-	TRBV19	13	TRBJ2-7	once	CATTGHTDYEQYF	TGTGCCACAACAGGACATACTGATTACGAGCAGTACTTC
-	TRBV2	14	TRBJ1-2	-	CASSESRVGNGYTF	TGTGCCAGCAGTGAAAGTAGGGTGGGGAATGGCTACACCTTC
-	TRBV4-1	13	TRBJ2-1	few	CASSQEFQNEQFF	TGCGCCAGCAGCCAAGAGTTCCAGAATGAGCAGTTCTTC
-	TRBV19	12	TRBJ1-1	-	CASKRGGTEAFF	TGTGCCAGTAAGCGGGGAGGTACTGAAGCTTTCTTT